The 25 T cell receptor beta chains listed next were all sequenced from one sample in a study of siplizumab effects on memory and regulatory T cells. Produced via immunoSEQ multiplex PCR; TCRdb's table is partial and in-frame only. The table records around 110,000 clones, 94% of them present only once. Sequenced material: non-Treg CD4+ T cells sorted from blood. These receptors originate from a human donor in good health.

The rearrangement links TRBV11-3 to TRBJ2-7; no clear D gene. The V and J ends lost 4 bases and 7 bases respectively, with 17 bases between them. The CDR3 is 14 residues long. Per the germline V gene, CDR1 is SGHNT and CDR2 is YENEEA. In DNA, the CDR3 is TGTGCCAGCAGCTCACCCCGGGCCCCCGGAGAGCAGTACTTC. It codes for CASSSPRAPGEQYF.

This chain joins TRBV18 and TRBJ1-5, with D possibly being TRBD1 (5 bases). Trimming removed 3 bases from V and 9 bases from J, with 18 bases in between. This CDR3 region has 15 residues. Germline V lookup: CDR1 KGHSH, CDR2 LQKENI. The CDR3 reads CASSPGDGGGWPQHF. In nucleotides, the CDR3 is TGTGCCAGCTCACCCGGGGACGGTGGAGGGTGGCCCCAGCATTTT.

The chain combines TRBV5-5 with TRBJ1-2; D uncertain. There are 15 residues in the CDR3. The germline V gene encodes CDR1 SGHKS and CDR2 YYEKEE (reference sequence). V gave up 0 bases and J gave up 4 bases, with 13 bases separating them. In DNA, the CDR3 is TGTGCCAGCAGCTTGGTACTCCTTCCCTCCTATGGCTACACCTTC. This sequence encodes CASSLVLLPSYGYTF. The full variable domain, with the rest looked up from reference TRBV5-5 and TRBJ1-2, is DAGVTQSPTHLIKTRGQQVTLRCSPISGHKSVSWYQQVLGQGPQFIFQYYEKEERGRGNFPDRFSARQFPNYSSELNVNALLLGDSALYLCASSLVLLPSYGYTFGSGTRLTVV.

This clone was detected only a few times. The genes are TRBV6-1 and TRBJ2-4; 9 bases agree with TRBD1. This CDR3 is built from 13 residues. The ends lost 6 bases at V and 6 bases at J; junction bases unmatched: 3. In germline, CDR1 is MNHNS, CDR2 SASEGT. The CDR3 protein is CASRSGQGNIQYF. CDR3 sequence (DNA): TGTGCCAGCAGGTCGGGACAGGGAAACATTCAGTACTTC.

V and J are TRBV14 and TRBJ2-1; D is undetermined. V was clipped by 3 bases and J by 7 bases, with 7 bases between them. Germline CDR1 reads SGHDN; CDR2 reads FVKESK. The CDR3 has 12 amino acids. The CDR3 DNA follows: TGTGCCAGCAGCCACTTTACAAATGAGCAGTTCTTC. Amino acids: CASSHFTNEQFF.

This chain links TRBV9 with TRBJ2-3, with 8 bases fitting TRBD2. Germline-derived CDR1 and CDR2 are SGDLS and YYNGEE. V trimming: 3 bases; J trimming: 3 bases; junction bases outside the gene matches: 6. The CDR3 contains 15 residues. The CDR3 protein is CASSGPGLGTDTQYF. The CDR3 DNA reads TGTGCCAGCAGCGGCCCGGGACTAGGTACAGATACGCAGTATTTT.

The chain couples TRBV28 to TRBJ2-2, with 7 bases lining up with TRBD2. Germline V gene data show CDR1 as MDHEN and CDR2 as SYDVKM. The CDR3 covers 16 residues. Losses at the gene ends were 3 bases for V and 0 bases for J; bases not matched to a gene: 4. The CDR3 nucleotides are TGTGCCAGCAGTTTGGGGGGGAGCGCGAACACCGGGGAGCTGTTTTTT. Amino acids: CASSLGGSANTGELFF.

The J gene is TRBJ2-2, the V gene TRBV5-1; TRBD1 or TRBD2 may be the D gene (5 bases each). The germline V gene has CDR1 SGHRS and CDR2 YFSETQ. The CDR3 is 16 amino acids. The V and J ends lost 0 bases and 1 base respectively, with 10 bases between them. This CDR3 reads CASSLAGTVNTGELFF. The CDR3 DNA follows: TGCGCCAGCAGCTTGGCCGGGACGGTGAACACCGGGGAGCTGTTTTTT.

The chain is built from TRBV19 and TRBJ1-2; TRBD1 matches 8 bases. The CDR3 loop spans 14 amino acids. Unmatched junction bases numbered 6, after V lost 5 bases and J lost 4 bases. The germline V gene has CDR1 LNHDA and CDR2 SQIVND (reference sequence). CDR3 residues: CASSAGTGVYGYTF. DNA of the CDR3: TGTGCCAGTAGTGCCGGGACAGGAGTCTATGGCTACACCTTC.

The chain uses TRBV7-9 and TRBJ1-3; 7 bases are a match to TRBD1. The CDR3 contains 15 residues. V shed 2 bases and J 2 bases; nucleotides not matched to a gene: 3. Per germline, CDR1 SEHNR and CDR2 FQNEAQ (reference sequence). The CDR3 DNA is TGTGCCAGCAGCTTAATGACAGGGACTGGAAACACCATATATTTT. Its protein product is CASSLMTGTGNTIYF.

This rearrangement joins TRBV11-2 to TRBJ2-7; possible D gene TRBD2, 6 bases. V was cut by 0 bases and J by 2 bases, with 14 bases left in between. The CDR3 length is 16 residues. From germline, CDR1 is SGHAT and CDR2 FQNNGV. DNA for the CDR3: TGTGCCAGCAGCTTAGACTCCGGGACTGGAGCCTACGAGCAGTACTTC. Translated, it gives CASSLDSGTGAYEQYF.

J is TRBJ2-1 and V is TRBV19; no reliable D call. The CDR3 extends over 10 amino acids. V was pared by 3 bases and J by 6 bases, with 0 bases between. CDR1 is LNHDA, CDR2 SQIVND, per germline (reference sequence). The CDR3 region has the DNA TGTGCCAGTAGTATCAATGAGCAGTTCTTC. Its protein product is CASSINEQFF.

This clone has only a few counts. This chain links TRBV5-5 with TRBJ1-5; 8 nucleotides agree with TRBD1. The CDR3 contains 14 residues. Germline-derived CDR1 and CDR2 are SGHKS and YYEKEE (reference sequence). The junction had 2 bases not matched to a gene; V was cut back by 4 bases and J by 2 bases. The CDR3 DNA reads as TGTGCCAGCAGCCCGGACAGGGGCAATCAGCCCCAGCATTTT. This codes for CASSPDRGNQPQHF.

V is TRBV29-1 and J is TRBJ1-1; weak D call: TRBD1 (5 bases). Trimming cost V 5 bases and J 6 bases, with 16 bases left between them. The CDR3 loop spans 13 amino acids. Looked up from germline, CDR1 is SQVTM and CDR2 is ANQGSEA. This CDR3 reads CSVIVIGAAEAFF. DNA for the CDR3: TGCAGCGTTATTGTCATTGGGGCCGCTGAAGCTTTCTTT.

This sequence joins TRBV7-9 and TRBJ1-2, with 7 bases that match TRBD1. The length of the CDR3 is 14 residues. Trimming took 3 bases from V and 8 from J; bases not matched to a gene: 9. The V gene's germline CDR1 is SEHNR and CDR2 FQNEAQ (reference sequence). In nucleotides, the CDR3 is TGTGCCAGCAGCTTTACCCGGGACAGAGACGGCTACACCTTC. It encodes CASSFTRDRDGYTF.

This clone was counted a single time. The V gene is TRBV5-4, the J gene TRBJ2-7, with 10 bases that match TRBD2. The CDR3 is 14 residues long. Germline V gene lookup returns CDR1 SGHNT and CDR2 YYREEE (reference sequence). V was pared by 4 bases and J by 10 bases, with 11 bases of the junction left unmatched. The CDR3 is CASSQGLADLPQYF. CDR3 DNA sequence: TGTGCCAGCAGCCAAGGACTAGCGGATCTCCCTCAGTACTTC.

This clone was seen only a few times. The genes are TRBV27 and TRBJ2-6, with D possibly being TRBD1 or TRBD2 (6 bases each). CDR1 and CDR2 from the germline V gene are MNHEY and SMNVEV (reference sequence). The germline V and J ends were trimmed by 6 bases and 8 bases, with 17 bases remaining between them. The CDR3 consists of 15 residues. The CDR3 sequence: CASSLGGGRSNVLTF. Written as DNA, the CDR3 is TGTGCCAGCAGCTTGGGTGGGGGGCGATCCAACGTCCTGACTTTC.

The J gene is TRBJ2-1, the V gene TRBV5-1; D could derive from TRBD1 or TRBD2 (5 bases each). V gave up 3 bases and J gave up 10 bases, with 14 bases separating them. CDR1 and CDR2 from the germline V gene are SGHRS and YFSETQ. CDR3 size: 13 residues. The CDR3 bases are TGCGCCAGCAGCTACTCGGGGCCAGAAGAGCAGTTCTTC. It yields the protein CASSYSGPEEQFF.

This chain connects TRBV2 to TRBJ2-5; D might be TRBD1 or TRBD2, each matching 5 bases. The germline V and J ends were trimmed by 8 bases and 5 bases, with 18 bases remaining between them. This CDR3 contains 14 residues. Germline CDR1 SNHLY, CDR2 FYNNEI. The CDR3 loop reads CASLLIGASETQYF. CDR3 nucleotides: TGTGCCAGCCTCCTTATCGGGGCGTCGGAGACCCAGTACTTC.

About this clone itself: The same CDR3 arises from other DNA sequences in this sample as well. The V gene is TRBV30, the J gene TRBJ2-1, with 11 bases fitting TRBD2. With V trimmed by 3 bases and J by 4 bases, 2 bases remained unmatched. CDR3 length: 14 residues. CDR1 is GTSNPN and CDR2 is SVGIG in the germline V gene (reference sequence). In DNA, the CDR3 is TGTGCCTGGAGCTTAGCGGGGGGGTACAATGAGCAGTTCTTC. This translates into CAWSLAGGYNEQFF.

The chain employs TRBV7-2 and TRBJ1-5, with D perhaps matching TRBD1 (5 bases). Germline V gene lookup returns CDR1 SGHTA and CDR2 FQGNSA. CDR3 length equals 17 residues. V lost 1 base and J lost 2, with 15 bases in between. The CDR3 nucleotides are TGTGCCAGCAGCTTAGAGGGGCCTGACAGTGGCAATCAGCCCCAGCATTTT. Protein product: CASSLEGPDSGNQPQHF.

The genes are TRBV28 and TRBJ2-2, with TRBD2 as a possible D gene (5 bases). Germline values: CDR1 MDHEN, CDR2 SYDVKM. The V end lost 4 bases, the J end lost 5 bases, and 14 bases lay between the germline ends. The CDR3 sequence is 15 residues long. Here the CDR3 reads CASSSGIYSTGELFF. Written as DNA, the CDR3 is TGTGCCAGCAGTTCCGGGATTTACAGTACCGGGGAGCTGTTTTTT.

Note on this clone: The same CDR3 also results from other DNA sequences found in this sample. The V call is TRBV5-8, the J call TRBJ2-5, with 12 positions matching TRBD1. Germline values: CDR1 SGHTS, CDR2 YDEGEE. The CDR3 is 15 residues long. After removal of 4 bases from V and 5 bases from J, the junction contained 6 bases not matched to a gene. DNA of the CDR3: TGTGCCAGCAGCCCTGGGACAGGGGGCCGGGAGACCCAGTACTTC. It codes for CASSPGTGGRETQYF. The variable domain in full, with the rest retrieved from reference TRBV5-8 and TRBJ2-5, is EAGVTQSPTHLIKTRGQQATLRCSPISGHTSVYWYQQALGLGLQFLLWYDEGEERNRGNFPPRFSGRQFPNYSSELNVNALELEDSALYLCASSPGTGGRETQYFGPGTRLLVL.

The rearrangement links TRBV5-1 to TRBJ2-7, with 9 bases lining up with TRBD2. Germline V gives CDR1 SGHRS, CDR2 YFSETQ. This CDR3 comprises 16 residues. The V segment lost 0 bases and the J segment 1 base; nucleotides outside the gene matches: 5. CDR3 loop: CASSLDGLAGSYEQYF. CDR3 DNA: TGCGCCAGCAGCTTGGACGGTCTAGCGGGATCCTACGAGCAGTACTTC. The complete variable domain, with remaining parts taken from reference TRBV5-1 and TRBJ2-7, reads KAGVTQTPRYLIKTRGQQVTLSCSPISGHRSVSWYQQTPGQGLQFLFEYFSETQRNKGNFPGRFSGRQFSNSRSEMNVSTLELGDSALYLCASSLDGLAGSYEQYFGPGTRLTVT.

The chain combines TRBV6-1 with TRBJ2-7; D is uncertain. Looked up from germline, CDR1 is MNHNS and CDR2 is SASEGT. CDR3 length: 13 residues. Trimming shortened V by 5 bases and J by 6 bases, and 14 bases separated the two germline ends. CDR3 in DNA: TGTGCCAGCAGTACTATGATCGAGTTCGAGCAGTACTTC. Translation gives CASSTMIEFEQYF.